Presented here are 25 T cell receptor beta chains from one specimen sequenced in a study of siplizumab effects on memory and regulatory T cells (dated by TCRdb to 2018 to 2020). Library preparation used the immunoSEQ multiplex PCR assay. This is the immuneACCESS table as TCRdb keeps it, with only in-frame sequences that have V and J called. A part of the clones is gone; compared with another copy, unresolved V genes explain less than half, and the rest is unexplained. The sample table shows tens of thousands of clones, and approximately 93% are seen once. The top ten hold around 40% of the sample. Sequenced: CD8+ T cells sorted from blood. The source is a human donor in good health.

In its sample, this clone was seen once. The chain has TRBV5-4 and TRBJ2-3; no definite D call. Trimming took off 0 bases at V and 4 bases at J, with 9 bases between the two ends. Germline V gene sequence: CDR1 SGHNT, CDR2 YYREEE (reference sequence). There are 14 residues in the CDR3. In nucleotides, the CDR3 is TGTGCCAGCAGCTTGGAAGCCGCCGCAGATACGCAGTATTTT. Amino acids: CASSLEAAADTQYF.

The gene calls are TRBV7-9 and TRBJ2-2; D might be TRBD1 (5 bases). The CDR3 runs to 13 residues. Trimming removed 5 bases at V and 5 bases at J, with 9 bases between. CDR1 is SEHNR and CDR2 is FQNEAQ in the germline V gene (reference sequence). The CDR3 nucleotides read TGTGCCAGCAGCCCCAGGGTAACCGGGGAGCTGTTTTTT. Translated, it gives CASSPRVTGELFF.

As DNA, the CDR3 is TGTGCCAGCACAGGGACTAGCGGTTTTGATGATACGCAGTATTTT. The encoded protein is CASTGTSGFDDTQYF. V gene TRBV28 combines with J gene TRBJ2-3; TRBD2 matches at 11 bases. CDR3 length equals 15 residues. CDR1 MDHEN and CDR2 SYDVKM come from the germline V gene. V lost 7 bases, J lost 6 bases, and 9 bases stayed unmatched.

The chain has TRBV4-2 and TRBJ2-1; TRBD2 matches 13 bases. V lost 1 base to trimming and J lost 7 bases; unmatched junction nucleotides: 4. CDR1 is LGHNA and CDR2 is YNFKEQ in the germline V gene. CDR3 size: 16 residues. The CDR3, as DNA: TGTGCCAGCAGCCAAGTGACTAGCGGGAGGAAAAATGAGCAGTTCTTC. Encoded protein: CASSQVTSGRKNEQFF.

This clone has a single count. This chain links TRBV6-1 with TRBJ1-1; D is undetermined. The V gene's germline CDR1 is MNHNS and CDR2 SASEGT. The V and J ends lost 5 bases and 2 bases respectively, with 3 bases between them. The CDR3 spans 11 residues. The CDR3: CASSHNTEAFF. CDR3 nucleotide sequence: TGTGCCAGCAGTCACAACACTGAAGCTTTCTTT.

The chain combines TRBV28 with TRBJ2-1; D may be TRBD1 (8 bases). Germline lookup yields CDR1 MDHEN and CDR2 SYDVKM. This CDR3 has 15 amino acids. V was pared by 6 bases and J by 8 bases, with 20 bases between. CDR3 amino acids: CASRSPGQGGDEQFF. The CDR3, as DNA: TGTGCCAGCAGATCCCCAGGACAGGGAGGGGATGAGCAGTTCTTC.

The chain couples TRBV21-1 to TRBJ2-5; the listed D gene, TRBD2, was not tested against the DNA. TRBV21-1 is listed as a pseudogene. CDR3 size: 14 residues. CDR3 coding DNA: TGTGCCAGCAGCAAAGCGGGAGACCAAGAGACCCAGTACTTC. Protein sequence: CASSKAGDQETQYF.

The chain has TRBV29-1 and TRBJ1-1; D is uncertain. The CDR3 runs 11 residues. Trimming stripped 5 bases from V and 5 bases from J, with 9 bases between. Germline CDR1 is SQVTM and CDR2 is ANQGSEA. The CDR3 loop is CSVPVGTEAFF. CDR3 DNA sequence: TGCAGCGTTCCCGTAGGGACTGAAGCTTTCTTT.

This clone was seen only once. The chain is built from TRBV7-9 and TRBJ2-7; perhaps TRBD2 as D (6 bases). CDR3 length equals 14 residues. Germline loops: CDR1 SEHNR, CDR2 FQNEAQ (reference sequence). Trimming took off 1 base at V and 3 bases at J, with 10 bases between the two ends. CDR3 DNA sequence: TGTGCCAGCAGCTTAGTATCCGGGGGCTACGAGCAGTACTTC. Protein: CASSLVSGGYEQYF.

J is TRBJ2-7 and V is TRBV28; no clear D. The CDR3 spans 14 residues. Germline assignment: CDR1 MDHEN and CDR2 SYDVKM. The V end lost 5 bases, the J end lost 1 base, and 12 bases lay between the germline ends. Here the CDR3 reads CASSISLGSYEQYF. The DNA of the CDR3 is TGTGCCAGCAGTATATCATTAGGATCCTACGAGCAGTACTTC.

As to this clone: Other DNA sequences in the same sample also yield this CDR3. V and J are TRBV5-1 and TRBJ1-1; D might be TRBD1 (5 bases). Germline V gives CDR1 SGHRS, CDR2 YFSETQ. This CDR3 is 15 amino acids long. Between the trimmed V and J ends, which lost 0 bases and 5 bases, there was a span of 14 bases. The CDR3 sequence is CASSLGVGGRTEAFF. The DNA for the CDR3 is TGCGCCAGCAGCTTGGGGGTGGGGGGAAGGACTGAAGCTTTCTTT.

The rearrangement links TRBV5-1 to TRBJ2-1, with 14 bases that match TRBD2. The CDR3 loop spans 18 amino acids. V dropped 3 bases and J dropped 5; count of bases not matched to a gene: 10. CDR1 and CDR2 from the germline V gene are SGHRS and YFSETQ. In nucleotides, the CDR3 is TGCGCCAGCAGCTGGGGGACTAGCGGGAGTGTGTTCGACAATGAGCAGTTCTTC. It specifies CASSWGTSGSVFDNEQFF.

The CDR3 sequence is CASSAGFEQFF. The CDR3 DNA reads as TGTGCCAGCAGCGCGGGCTTTGAGCAGTTCTTC. The chain is built from TRBV5-6 and TRBJ2-1; D perhaps matches TRBD2 (5 bases). This CDR3 is built from 11 residues. Germline CDR1 and CDR2: SGHDT and YYEEEE. V was clipped by 4 bases and J by 9 bases, with 8 bases between them.

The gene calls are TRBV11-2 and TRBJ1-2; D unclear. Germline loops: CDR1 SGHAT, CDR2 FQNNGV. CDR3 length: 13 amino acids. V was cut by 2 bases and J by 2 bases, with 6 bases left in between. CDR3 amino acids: CASSLTTNYGYTF. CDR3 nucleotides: TGTGCCAGCAGCTTAACGACCAACTATGGCTACACCTTC.

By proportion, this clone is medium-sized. This CDR3 reads CASSLNGGRANEQYF. CDR3 DNA: TGTGCCAGCAGCTTAAACGGCGGGAGGGCCAACGAGCAGTACTTC. The chain is built from TRBV7-3 and TRBJ2-7, with 9 positions matching TRBD2. Germline V gene lookup returns CDR1 SGHTA and CDR2 FQGTGA. This CDR3 comprises 15 residues. The ends lost 1 base at V and 5 bases at J; junction bases unmatched: 6.

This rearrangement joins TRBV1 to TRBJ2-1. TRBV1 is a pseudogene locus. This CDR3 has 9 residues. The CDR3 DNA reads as TGCACCAGCAGCGGTGAGCAGTTCTTC. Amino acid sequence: CTSSGEQFF.

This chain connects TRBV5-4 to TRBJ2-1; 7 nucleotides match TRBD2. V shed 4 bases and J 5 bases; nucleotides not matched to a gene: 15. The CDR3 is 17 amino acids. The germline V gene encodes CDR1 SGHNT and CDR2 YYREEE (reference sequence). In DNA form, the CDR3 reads TGTGCCAGCAGCCCCAACGCGGGGGTTTTTCGGCACAATGAGCAGTTCTTC. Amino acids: CASSPNAGVFRHNEQFF.

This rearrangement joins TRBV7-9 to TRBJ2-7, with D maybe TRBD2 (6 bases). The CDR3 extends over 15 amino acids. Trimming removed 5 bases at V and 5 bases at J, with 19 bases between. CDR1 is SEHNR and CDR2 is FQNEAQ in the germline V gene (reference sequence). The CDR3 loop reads CASSHEVTSGHEQYF. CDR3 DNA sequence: TGTGCCAGCAGCCACGAGGTGACTAGTGGCCACGAGCAGTACTTC. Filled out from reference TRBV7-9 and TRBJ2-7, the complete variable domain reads DTGVSQNPRHKITKRGQNVTFRCDPISEHNRLYWYRQTLGQGPEFLTYFQNEAQLEKSRLLSDRFSAERPKGSFSTLEIQRTEQGDSAMYLCASSHEVTSGHEQYFGPGTRLTVT.

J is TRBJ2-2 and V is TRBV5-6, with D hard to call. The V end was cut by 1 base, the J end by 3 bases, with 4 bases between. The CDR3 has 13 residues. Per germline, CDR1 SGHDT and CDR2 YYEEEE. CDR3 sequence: CASSLSYTGELFF. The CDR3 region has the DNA TGTGCCAGCAGCTTGTCGTACACCGGGGAGCTGTTTTTT.

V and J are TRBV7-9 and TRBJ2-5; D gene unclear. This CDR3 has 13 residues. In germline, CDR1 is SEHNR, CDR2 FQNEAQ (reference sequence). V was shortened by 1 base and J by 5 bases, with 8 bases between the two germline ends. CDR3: CASSLGFSETQYF. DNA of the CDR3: TGTGCCAGCAGCTTAGGTTTCTCCGAGACCCAGTACTTC.

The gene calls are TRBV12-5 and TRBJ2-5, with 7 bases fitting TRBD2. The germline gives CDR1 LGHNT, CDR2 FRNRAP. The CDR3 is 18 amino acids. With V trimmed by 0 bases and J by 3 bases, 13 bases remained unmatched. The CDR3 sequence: CASGLVKARGLGEETQYF. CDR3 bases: TGTGCTAGTGGTTTGGTAAAAGCCCGAGGACTAGGAGAAGAGACCCAGTACTTC.

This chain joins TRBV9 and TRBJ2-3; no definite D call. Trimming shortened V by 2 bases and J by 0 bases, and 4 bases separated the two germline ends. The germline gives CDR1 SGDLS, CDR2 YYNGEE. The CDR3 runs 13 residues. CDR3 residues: CASSVHSTDTQYF. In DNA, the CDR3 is TGTGCCAGCAGCGTTCATAGCACAGATACGCAGTATTTT. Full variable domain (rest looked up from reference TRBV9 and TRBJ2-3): DSGVTQTPKHLITATGQRVTLRCSPRSGDLSVYWYQQSLDQGLQFLIQYYNGEERAKGNILERFSAQQFPDLHSELNLSSLELGDSALYFCASSVHSTDTQYFGPGTRLTVL.

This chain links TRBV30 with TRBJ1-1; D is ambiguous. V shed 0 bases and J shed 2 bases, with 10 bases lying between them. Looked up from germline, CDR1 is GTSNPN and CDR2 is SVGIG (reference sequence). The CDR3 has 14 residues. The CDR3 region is CAWSVSPLNTEAFF. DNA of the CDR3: TGTGCCTGGAGTGTATCCCCGTTAAACACTGAAGCTTTCTTT.

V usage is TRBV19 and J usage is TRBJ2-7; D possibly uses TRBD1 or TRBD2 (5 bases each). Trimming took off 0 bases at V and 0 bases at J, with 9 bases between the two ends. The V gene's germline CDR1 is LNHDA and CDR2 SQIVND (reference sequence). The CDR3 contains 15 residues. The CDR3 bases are TGTGCCAGTAGTATAGAGGGACGGAGCTCCTACGAGCAGTACTTC. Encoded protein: CASSIEGRSSYEQYF.

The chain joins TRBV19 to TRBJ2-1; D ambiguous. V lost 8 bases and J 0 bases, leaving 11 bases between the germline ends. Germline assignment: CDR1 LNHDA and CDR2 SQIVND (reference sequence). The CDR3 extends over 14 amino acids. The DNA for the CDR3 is TGTGCCAGTTCGGGTGTGGGCTCCTACAATGAGCAGTTCTTC. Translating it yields CASSGVGSYNEQFF.